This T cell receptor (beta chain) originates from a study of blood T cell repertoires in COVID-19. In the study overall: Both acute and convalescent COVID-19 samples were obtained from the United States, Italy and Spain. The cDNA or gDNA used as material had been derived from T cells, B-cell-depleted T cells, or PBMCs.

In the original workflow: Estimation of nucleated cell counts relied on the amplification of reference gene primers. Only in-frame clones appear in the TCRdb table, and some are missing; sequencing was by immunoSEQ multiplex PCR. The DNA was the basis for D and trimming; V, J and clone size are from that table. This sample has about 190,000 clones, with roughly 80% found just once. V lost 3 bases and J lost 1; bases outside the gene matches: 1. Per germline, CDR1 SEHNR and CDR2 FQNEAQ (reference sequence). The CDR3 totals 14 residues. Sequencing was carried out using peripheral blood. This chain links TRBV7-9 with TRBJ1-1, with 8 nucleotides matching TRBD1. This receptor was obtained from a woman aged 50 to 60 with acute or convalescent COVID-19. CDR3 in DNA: TGTGCCAGCAGCTTCGGACAGGGGAACACTGAAGCTTTCTTT. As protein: CASSFGQGNTEAFF.